This passage covers 27 T cell receptor beta chains from one sample sequenced in a study of T-cell reconstitution after alpha-beta-depleted transplantation in children. Unique molecular identifiers were incorporated during preparation of the TCRbeta library. TCRdb used MiXCR to reprocess the PCR reads, holding one entry per CDR3 protein. In the table there are fewer than 700,000 distinct CDR3 sequences, under 30% of which are singletons. The input for sequencing was PBMCs, mostly from graft donor cells, taken 360 days after TCRalphabeta/CD19-depleted stem cell transplant. These receptors originate from a boy under two years old who had a stem cell transplant for acute myeloid leukemia, so the T cells may come from the graft donor.

This clonotype showed up many times. CDR3 sequence reads: CASRTKGSTDTQYF. The CDR3, as DNA: TGTGCCAGCAGGACCAAGGGGAGCACAGATACGCAGTATTTT. The gene calls are TRBV2 and TRBJ2-3, with D possibly matching TRBD1 (5 bases). CDR3 length: 14 amino acids. Germline CDR1 is SNHLY and CDR2 is FYNNEI. V gave up 6 bases and J gave up 0 bases, with 10 bases separating them.

This clonotype was observed many times. The V call is TRBV3-1, the J call TRBJ1-1; perhaps TRBD1 as D (6 bases). Germline-derived CDR1 and CDR2 are LGHDT and YNNKEL (reference sequence). Trimming shortened V by 1 base and J by 1 base, and 19 bases separated the two germline ends. CDR3 length: 18 residues. The CDR3 nucleotides read TGTGCCAGCAGCCAAGCCCGACTATGGACAGCGGCGAACACTGAAGCTTTCTTT. It specifies CASSQARLWTAANTEAFF. The whole variable domain, remainder taken from reference TRBV3-1 and TRBJ1-1, is DTAVSQTPKYLVTQMGNDKSIKCEQNLGHDTMYWYKQDSKKFLKIMFSYNNKELIINETVPNRFSPKSPDKAHLNLHINSLELGDSAVYFCASSQARLWTAANTEAFFGQGTRLTVV.

This clonotype has a count of ten or more. The rearrangement joins TRBV20-1 to TRBJ1-2; 7 bases line up with TRBD1. CDR1 is DFQATT and CDR2 is SNEGSKA in the germline V gene (reference sequence). With 1 base clipped from V and 1 base from J, the junction kept 9 bases outside the gene matches. The CDR3 consists of 16 residues. CDR3 amino acids: CSARAPRGEDNYGYTF. The CDR3 nucleotides read TGCAGTGCTAGAGCTCCCAGGGGGGAGGATAACTATGGCTACACCTTC.

The table lists this clonotype with many counts. The genes are TRBV25-1 and TRBJ1-1; no clear D. Per germline, CDR1 MGHDK and CDR2 SYGVNS. The CDR3 length is 11 residues. Trimming pared 7 bases from V and 1 base from J, leaving 4 bases between. CDR3 sequence reads: CASTGNTEAFF. Here the CDR3 DNA reads TGTGCCAGCACGGGGAACACTGAAGCTTTCTTT.

The rearrangement joins TRBV12-3 or TRBV12-4 to TRBJ1-5; TRBD1 might be the D (5 bases). This CDR3 spans 13 amino acids. Trimming took off 7 bases at V and 4 bases at J, with 11 bases between the two ends. DNA of the CDR3: TGTGCCAGCACCAAAGACAGAAATCAGCCCCAGCATTTT. Its protein is CASTKDRNQPQHF.

This clonotype has more than one count but fewer than ten. The chain links TRBV20-1 to TRBJ1-2; 7 nucleotides align to TRBD1. This CDR3 contains 13 residues. Germline lookup yields CDR1 DFQATT and CDR2 SNEGSKA (reference sequence). Trimming removed 6 bases from V and 4 bases from J; junction bases left unmatched: 8. CDR3 protein: CSALGGQFYGYTF. CDR3 sequence (DNA): TGCAGTGCCCTCGGGGGACAGTTCTATGGCTACACCTTC.

This clonotype was recorded at least ten times. The rearrangement joins TRBV3-1 to TRBJ2-1; 7 bases map to TRBD2. The junction had 2 bases not matched to a gene; V was cut back by 0 bases and J by 3 bases. The CDR3 contains 15 residues. Germline CDR1 LGHDT, CDR2 YNNKEL (reference sequence). CDR3 nucleotides: TGTGCCAGCAGCCAAGATTCGGGGGGCTACAATGAGCAGTTCTTC. This gives the protein CASSQDSGGYNEQFF.

This clonotype showed up many times. This rearrangement joins TRBV10-3 to TRBJ1-2; D not certain. The CDR3 contains 13 residues. Germline V CDR1 and CDR2: ENHRY, SYGVKD. Trimming took off 7 bases at V and 4 bases at J, with 13 bases between the two ends. For the CDR3, the DNA is TGTGCCATCAAGCTGAAGGCCAGCTATGGCTACACCTTC. Translation gives CAIKLKASYGYTF.

For this clonotype: A read error may produce the germline difference seen at one junction end. CDR3 residues: CASSVAGEGRTSEKLFF. The CDR3 DNA reads as TGTGCCAGCAGCGTAGCTGGAGAGGGGAGGACTAGTGAAAAACTGTTTTTT. V usage is TRBV9 and J usage is TRBJ1-4, with D possibly being TRBD1 (5 bases). Germline V gene sequence: CDR1 SGDLS, CDR2 YYNGEE. CDR3 length equals 17 residues.

At least ten counts were recorded for this clonotype. This chain connects TRBV6-2 or TRBV6-3 to TRBJ2-3; no firm D call. Trimming removed 7 bases at V and 2 bases at J, with 13 bases between. The CDR3 sequence is 14 residues long. Germline values: CDR1 MNHEY, CDR2 SVGEGT. CDR3 coding DNA: TGTGCCAGCACTGGGAAAGGAACCACAGATACGCAGTATTTT. It yields the protein CASTGKGTTDTQYF.

The count of this clonotype is one. The chain carries TRBV24-1 and TRBJ2-2; the D is unclear. V was trimmed by 9 bases and J by 8 bases, leaving 0 bases between them. CDR1 is KGHDR, CDR2 SFDVKD, per germline. The CDR3 totals 8 residues. Here the CDR3 DNA reads TGTGCCACCGGGGAGCTGTTTTTT. Translated: CATGELFF.

The rearrangement uses TRBV12-3 or TRBV12-4 and TRBJ2-7; D ambiguous. The V end lost 4 bases, the J end lost 3 bases, and 7 bases lay between the germline ends. The CDR3 sequence is 12 residues long. CDR3 in amino acids: CASSSFDYEQYF. In DNA, the CDR3 is TGTGCCAGCAGTTCATTCGACTACGAGCAGTACTTC.

This clonotype was detected only a few times. The chain carries TRBV7-6 and TRBJ2-2; 10 bases match TRBD1. Losses at the gene ends were 10 bases for V and 8 bases for J; bases not matched to a gene: 7. Germline lookup yields CDR1 SGHVS and CDR2 FNYEAQ. This CDR3 comprises 13 residues. CDR3 sequence (DNA): TGTGCCACCGGGGGGACAGGGGCAGGGGAGCTGTTTTTT. This codes for CATGGTGAGELFF.

The chain has TRBV27 and TRBJ1-5; no reliable D call. V was cut by 3 bases and J by 2 bases, with 11 bases left in between. CDR3 length: 15 amino acids. Per germline, CDR1 MNHEY and CDR2 SMNVEV (reference sequence). The CDR3 region is CASSFEGSGNQPQHF. The CDR3 region has the DNA TGTGCCAGCAGTTTTGAGGGAAGTGGCAATCAGCCCCAGCATTTT.

The rearrangement links TRBV4-3 to TRBJ2-1, with 8 bases fitting TRBD2. V lost 1 base, J lost 9 bases, and 11 bases stayed unmatched. The CDR3 is 16 residues long. Germline loops: CDR1 LGHNA, CDR2 YSLEER. The CDR3 loop is CASSQAGGALSSEQFF. The CDR3 DNA follows: TGCGCCAGCAGCCAAGCGGGGGGGGCGCTAAGTAGTGAGCAGTTCTTC.

This clonotype was seen many times. The rearrangement uses TRBV29-1 and TRBJ2-1; D ambiguous. V was cut by 2 bases and J by 7 bases, with 0 bases left in between. From germline, CDR1 is SQVTM and CDR2 ANQGSEA. The CDR3 spans 9 residues. Here the CDR3 reads CSVENEQFF. In DNA, the CDR3 is TGCAGCGTTGAAAATGAGCAGTTCTTC.

This clonotype was counted many times. The chain is built from TRBV5-6 and TRBJ2-2; D is uncertain. The germline V gene has CDR1 SGHDT and CDR2 YYEEEE. The CDR3 spans 12 residues. V dropped 5 bases and J dropped 7 bases, with 9 bases sitting between them. The CDR3 protein is CASSHGVGELFF. CDR3 nucleotides: TGTGCCAGCAGTCATGGGGTCGGGGAGCTGTTTTTT. The full variable domain, rest sourced from reference TRBV5-6 and TRBJ2-2, is DAGVTQSPTHLIKTRGQQVTLRCSPKSGHDTVSWYQQALGQGPQFIFQYYEEEERQRGNFPDRFSGHQFPNYSSELNVNALLLGDSALYLCASSHGVGELFFGEGSRLTVL.

V and J are TRBV20-1 and TRBJ1-1; D not resolved. V gave up 7 bases and J gave up 0 bases, with 9 bases separating them. This CDR3 region has 12 residues. The germline V gene has CDR1 DFQATT and CDR2 SNEGSKA (reference sequence). CDR3 in amino acids: CSVPFMNTEAFF. The CDR3 DNA reads TGCAGTGTTCCGTTCATGAACACTGAAGCTTTCTTT.

This clonotype has at least ten counts. V usage is TRBV3-1 and J usage is TRBJ2-5; TRBD2 matches 9 bases. Germline values: CDR1 LGHDT, CDR2 YNNKEL (reference sequence). The CDR3 has 15 amino acids. V shed 1 base and J 5 bases; nucleotides not matched to a gene: 5. Here the CDR3 DNA reads TGTGCCAGCAGCCAAGCGGCGGGGGGGCCGGAGACCCAGTACTTC. Translating it yields CASSQAAGGPETQYF.

Ten or more counts support this clonotype. CDR3 residues: CASSSGAGITYEQYV. CDR3 nucleotide sequence: TGTGCCAGCAGCTCCGGGGCAGGGATTACCTACGAGCAGTACGTC. The chain has TRBV7-9 and TRBJ2-7; the D gene could be TRBD1 or TRBD2 (5 bases each). In germline, CDR1 is SEHNR, CDR2 FQNEAQ (reference sequence). The CDR3 sequence is 15 residues long. V lost 4 bases, J lost 2 bases, and 15 bases lay in between.

The chain joins TRBV9 to TRBJ2-2, with 10 bases lining up with TRBD2. CDR3 size: 16 residues. With 0 bases clipped from V and 4 bases from J, the junction kept 3 bases outside the gene matches. Germline V gene data show CDR1 as SGDLS and CDR2 as YYNGEE. DNA of the CDR3: TGTGCCAGCAGCGTAGCTAGACTAGCGGGCACCGGGGAGCTGTTTTTT. It specifies CASSVARLAGTGELFF.

The chain couples TRBV7-7 to TRBJ2-2, with D perhaps assigned TRBD1 or TRBD2 (5 bases each). CDR3 size: 16 residues. With 4 bases removed from V and 3 bases from J, the gap between germline ends came to 15 bases. Germline CDR1 and CDR2: SSHAT and FNYEAQ (reference sequence). This CDR3 is CASSSGTAPDTGELFF. CDR3 nucleotides: TGTGCCAGCAGCTCCGGGACCGCCCCCGACACCGGGGAGCTGTTTTTT.

The rearrangement uses TRBV18 and TRBJ2-3; D unclear. The CDR3 covers 13 residues. Germline V gene sequence: CDR1 KGHSH, CDR2 LQKENI. Trimming cost V 4 bases and J 5 bases, with 10 bases left between them. The DNA for the CDR3 is TGTGCCAGCTCACGAGAAGAAGGAGATACGCAGTATTTT. Residues: CASSREEGDTQYF.

The gene calls are TRBV20-1 and TRBJ2-3; the match to TRBD2 covers 10 bases. After removal of 2 bases from V and 2 bases from J, the junction contained 13 bases not matched to a gene. The CDR3 runs to 18 residues. Looked up from germline, CDR1 is DFQATT and CDR2 is SNEGSKA (reference sequence). CDR3 coding DNA: TGCAGTGCTAGAACTGAGGATCTAGCGGGGGATCACACAGATACGCAGTATTTT. The encoded protein is CSARTEDLAGDHTDTQYF.

The chain is built from TRBV11-2 and TRBJ1-1, with 7 bases identical to TRBD1. Germline trimming cut 4 bases from V and 2 bases from J; bases unmatched to any gene: 7. CDR3 size: 15 residues. Per the germline V gene, CDR1 is SGHAT and CDR2 is FQNNGV. CDR3 sequence reads: CASSSHGTANTEAFF. As DNA, the CDR3 is TGTGCCAGCAGCTCCCACGGGACAGCCAACACTGAAGCTTTCTTT.

The sample holds many counts of this clonotype. The chain employs TRBV12-3 or TRBV12-4 and TRBJ2-3; D might be TRBD1 (6 bases). This CDR3 region has 13 residues. With 7 bases removed from V and 5 bases from J, the gap between germline ends came to 13 bases. The CDR3 DNA follows: TGTGCCAGCACCCCGACAGGCCTAGATACGCAGTATTTT. This sequence encodes CASTPTGLDTQYF.

The chain couples TRBV21-1 to TRBJ1-5. TRBV21-1 corresponds to a pseudogene. This CDR3 comprises 14 residues. CDR3 sequence: CASSKGPYNQPQHF. The DNA of the CDR3 is TGTGCCAGCAGCAAAGGGCCTTATAATCAGCCCCAGCATTTT.